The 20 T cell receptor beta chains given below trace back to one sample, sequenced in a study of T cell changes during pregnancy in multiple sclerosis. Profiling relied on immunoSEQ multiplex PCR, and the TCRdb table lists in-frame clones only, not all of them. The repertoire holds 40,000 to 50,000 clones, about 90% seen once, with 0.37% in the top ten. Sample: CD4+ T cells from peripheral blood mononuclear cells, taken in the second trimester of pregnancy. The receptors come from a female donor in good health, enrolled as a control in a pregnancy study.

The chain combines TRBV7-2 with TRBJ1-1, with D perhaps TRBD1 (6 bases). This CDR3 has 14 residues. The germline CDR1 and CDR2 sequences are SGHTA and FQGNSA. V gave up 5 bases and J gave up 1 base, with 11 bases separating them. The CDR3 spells CASSREGENTEAFF. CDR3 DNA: TGTGCCAGCAGCCGCGAGGGGGAGAACACTGAAGCTTTCTTT.

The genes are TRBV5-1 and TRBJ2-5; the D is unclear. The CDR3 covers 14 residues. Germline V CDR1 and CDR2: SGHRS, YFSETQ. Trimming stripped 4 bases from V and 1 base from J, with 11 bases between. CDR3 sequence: CASSPAAAQETQYF. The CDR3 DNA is TGCGCCAGCAGCCCGGCCGCGGCCCAAGAGACCCAGTACTTC.

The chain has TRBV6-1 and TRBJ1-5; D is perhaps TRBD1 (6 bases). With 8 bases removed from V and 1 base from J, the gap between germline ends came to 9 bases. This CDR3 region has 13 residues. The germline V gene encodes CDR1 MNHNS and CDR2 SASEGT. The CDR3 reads CASHRESNQPQHF. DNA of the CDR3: TGTGCCAGCCACAGGGAAAGCAATCAGCCCCAGCATTTT.

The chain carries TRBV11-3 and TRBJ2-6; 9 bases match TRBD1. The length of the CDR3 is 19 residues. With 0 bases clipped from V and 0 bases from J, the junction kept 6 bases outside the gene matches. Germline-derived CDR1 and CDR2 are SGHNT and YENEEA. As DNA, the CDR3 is TGTGCCAGCAGCTTAGATCTAGGGACAGGGAGCTCTGGGGCCAACGTCCTGACTTTC. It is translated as CASSLDLGTGSSGANVLTF.

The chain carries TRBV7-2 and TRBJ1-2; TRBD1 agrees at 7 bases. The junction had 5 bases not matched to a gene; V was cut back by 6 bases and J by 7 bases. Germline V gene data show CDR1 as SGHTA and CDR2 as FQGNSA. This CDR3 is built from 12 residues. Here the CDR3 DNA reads TGTGCCAGCAGTTACGACAGGGTTGGCTACACCTTC. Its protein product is CASSYDRVGYTF.

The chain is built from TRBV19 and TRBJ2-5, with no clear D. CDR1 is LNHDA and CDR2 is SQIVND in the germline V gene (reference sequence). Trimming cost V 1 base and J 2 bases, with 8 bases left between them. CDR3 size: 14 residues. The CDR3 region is CASSIALRQETQYF. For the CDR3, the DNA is TGTGCCAGTAGTATAGCTTTGCGGCAAGAGACCCAGTACTTC. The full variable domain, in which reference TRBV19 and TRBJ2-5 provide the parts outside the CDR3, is DGGITQSPKYLFRKEGQNVTLSCEQNLNHDAMYWYRQDPGQGLRLIYYSQIVNDFQKGDIAEGYSVSREKKESFPLTVTSAQKNPTAFYLCASSIALRQETQYFGPGTRLLVL.

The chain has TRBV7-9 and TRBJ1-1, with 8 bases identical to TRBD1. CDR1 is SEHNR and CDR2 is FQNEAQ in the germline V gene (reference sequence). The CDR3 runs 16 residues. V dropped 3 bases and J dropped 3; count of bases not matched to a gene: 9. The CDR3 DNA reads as TGTGCCAGCAGCTTTACAGGGGGAGGAGGTGACACTGAAGCTTTCTTT. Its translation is CASSFTGGGGDTEAFF.

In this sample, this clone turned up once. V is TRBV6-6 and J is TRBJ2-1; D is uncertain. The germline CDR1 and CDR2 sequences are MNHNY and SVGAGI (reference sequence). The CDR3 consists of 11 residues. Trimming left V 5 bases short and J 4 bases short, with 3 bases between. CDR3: CASSQYNEQFF. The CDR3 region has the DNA TGTGCCAGCAGTCAGTACAATGAGCAGTTCTTC.

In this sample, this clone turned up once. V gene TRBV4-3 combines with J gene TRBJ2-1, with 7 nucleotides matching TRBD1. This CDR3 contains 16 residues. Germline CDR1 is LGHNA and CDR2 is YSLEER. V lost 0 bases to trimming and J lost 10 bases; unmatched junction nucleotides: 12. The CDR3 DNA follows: TGCGCCAGCAGCCAAGACGCTACAGGGGATTTTGGCGAGCAGTTCTTC. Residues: CASSQDATGDFGEQFF.

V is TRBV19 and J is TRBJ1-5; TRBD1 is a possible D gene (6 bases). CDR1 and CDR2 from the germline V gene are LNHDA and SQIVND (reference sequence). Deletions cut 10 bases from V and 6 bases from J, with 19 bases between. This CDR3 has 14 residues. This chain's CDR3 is CATKLPGDGQPQHF. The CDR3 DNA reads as TGTGCCACGAAATTACCAGGGGATGGTCAGCCCCAGCATTTT.

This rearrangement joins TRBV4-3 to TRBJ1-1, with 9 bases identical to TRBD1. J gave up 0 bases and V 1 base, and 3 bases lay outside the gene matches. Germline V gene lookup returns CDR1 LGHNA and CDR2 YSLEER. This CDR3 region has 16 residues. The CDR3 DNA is TGCGCCAGCAGCCAAGTGACAGGGGGAATGAACACTGAAGCTTTCTTT. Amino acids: CASSQVTGGMNTEAFF.

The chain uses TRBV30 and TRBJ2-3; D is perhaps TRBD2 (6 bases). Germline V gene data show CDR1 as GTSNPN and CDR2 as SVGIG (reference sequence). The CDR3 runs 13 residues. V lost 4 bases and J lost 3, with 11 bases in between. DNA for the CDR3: TGTGCCTGGAAACCTCGGGGGACAGATACGCAGTATTTT. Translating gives CAWKPRGTDTQYF.

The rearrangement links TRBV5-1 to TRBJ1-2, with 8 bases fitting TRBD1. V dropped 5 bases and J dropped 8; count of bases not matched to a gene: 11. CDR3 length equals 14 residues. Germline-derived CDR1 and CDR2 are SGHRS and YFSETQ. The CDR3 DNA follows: TGCGCCAGCAGTCTTCGACAGGGGTTGGACGGCTACACCTTC. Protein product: CASSLRQGLDGYTF.

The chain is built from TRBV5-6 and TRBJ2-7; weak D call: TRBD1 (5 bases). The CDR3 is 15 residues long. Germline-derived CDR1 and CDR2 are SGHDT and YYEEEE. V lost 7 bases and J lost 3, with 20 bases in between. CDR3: CASGIRGRALYEQYF. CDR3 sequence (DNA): TGTGCCAGCGGAATTAGGGGCAGGGCCCTCTACGAGCAGTACTTC.

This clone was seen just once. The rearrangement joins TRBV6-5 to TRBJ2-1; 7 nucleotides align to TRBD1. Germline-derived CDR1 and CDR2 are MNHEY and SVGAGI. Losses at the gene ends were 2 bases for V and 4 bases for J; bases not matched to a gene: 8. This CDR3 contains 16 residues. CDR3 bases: TGTGCCAGCAGTTACACCGACAGGGTTCCTTACAATGAGCAGTTCTTC. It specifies CASSYTDRVPYNEQFF.

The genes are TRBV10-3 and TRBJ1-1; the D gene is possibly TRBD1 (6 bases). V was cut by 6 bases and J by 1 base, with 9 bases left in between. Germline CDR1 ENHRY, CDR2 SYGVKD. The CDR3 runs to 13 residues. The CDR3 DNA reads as TGTGCCATCAGGGAACAGGGGAACACTGAAGCTTTCTTT. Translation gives CAIREQGNTEAFF.

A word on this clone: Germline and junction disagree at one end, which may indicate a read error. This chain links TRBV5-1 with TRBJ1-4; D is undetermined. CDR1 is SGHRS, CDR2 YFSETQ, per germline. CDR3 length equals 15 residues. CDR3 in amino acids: CASSLLSTTNEKLFF. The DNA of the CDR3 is TGCGCCAGCAGCTTGTTAAGTACAACTAATGAAAAATTGTTTTTT.

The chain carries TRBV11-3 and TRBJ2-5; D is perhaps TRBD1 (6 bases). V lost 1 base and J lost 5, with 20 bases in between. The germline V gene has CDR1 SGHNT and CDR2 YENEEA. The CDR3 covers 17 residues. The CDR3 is CASSLGPFLGRGETQYF. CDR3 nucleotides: TGTGCCAGCAGCTTAGGACCCTTCTTGGGAAGGGGGGAGACCCAGTACTTC.

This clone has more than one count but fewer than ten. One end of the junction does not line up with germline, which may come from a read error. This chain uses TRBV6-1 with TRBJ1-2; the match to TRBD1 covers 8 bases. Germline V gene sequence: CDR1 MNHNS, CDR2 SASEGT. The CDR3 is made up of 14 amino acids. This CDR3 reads CASSEEARTGHKVF. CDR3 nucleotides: TGTGCCAGCAGTGAAGAGGCACGGACAGGGCATAAAGTGTTC.

The chain's CDR3 is CAWSVSVYEQYF. CDR3 in DNA: TGTGCCTGGAGTGTAAGCGTCTACGAGCAGTACTTC. The rearrangement joins TRBV30 to TRBJ2-7, with no clear D. The CDR3 consists of 12 residues. The germline V gene has CDR1 GTSNPN and CDR2 SVGIG (reference sequence). Trimming cost V 0 bases and J 3 bases, with 6 bases left between them.